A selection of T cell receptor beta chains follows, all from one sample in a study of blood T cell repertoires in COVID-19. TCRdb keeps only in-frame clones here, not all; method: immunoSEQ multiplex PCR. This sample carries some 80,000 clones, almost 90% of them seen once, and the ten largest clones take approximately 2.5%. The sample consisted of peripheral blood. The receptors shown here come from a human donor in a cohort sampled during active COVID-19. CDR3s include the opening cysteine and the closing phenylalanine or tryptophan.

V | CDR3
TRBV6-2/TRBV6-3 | CASSYGPGFNEQFF
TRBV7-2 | CASSLEWEDGYTF
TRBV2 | CASRNLAGVFGFGTDTQYF
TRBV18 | CASSPFGQGNNEQFF
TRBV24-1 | CATSDSRTGLSTDTQYF
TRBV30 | CAWRTGTSGKGQYF
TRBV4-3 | CASSPEPNQGTGANVLTF
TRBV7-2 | CASSQGQAYNEQFF
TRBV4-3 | CASSQDRGVPKATGELFF
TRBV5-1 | CASSLASGNIYEQYF
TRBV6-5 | CASTGSSYNSPLHF
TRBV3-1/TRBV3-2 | CASSRGTSGNTIYF
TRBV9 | CASSVAVASGGGNTGELFF
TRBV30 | CAWSSGPDFYEQYF